The 23 T cell receptor beta chains listed next were all sequenced from one sample in a study of blood T cell repertoires in COVID-19. Only in-frame clones appear in the TCRdb table, and some are missing; sequencing was by immunoSEQ multiplex PCR. Here the sample spans about 150,000 clones, 65% to 90% being singletons. The sequencing input was peripheral blood. These receptors originate from a woman aged 55-75 years with COVID-19, enrolled during active disease.

This chain joins TRBV27 and TRBJ1-5; possibly TRBD1 for D (6 bases). CDR3 length: 18 amino acids. Between the trimmed V and J ends, which lost 4 bases and 0 bases, there was a span of 19 bases. CDR1 MNHEY and CDR2 SMNVEV come from the germline V gene (reference sequence). The CDR3 loop is CASSSGTRLFASNQPQHF. In nucleotides, the CDR3 is TGTGCCAGCAGTTCCGGGACACGCCTTTTTGCTAGCAATCAGCCCCAGCATTTT.

This clone has just a few counts. CDR3 coding DNA: TGTGCCAGCAGACGACAGGCAGTAGGGACCGGGGAGCTGTTTTTT. Residues: CASRRQAVGTGELFF. The chain has TRBV6-5 and TRBJ2-2; D may be TRBD1 (6 bases). This CDR3 is built from 15 residues. Germline V gene data show CDR1 as MNHEY and CDR2 as SVGAGI. Trimming left V 6 bases short and J 5 bases short, with 16 bases between.

The genes are TRBV7-2 and TRBJ1-2, with D unclear. Trimming cost V 1 base and J 8 bases, with 23 bases left between them. Germline CDR1 and CDR2: SGHTA and FQGNSA. The CDR3 consists of 17 residues. The CDR3 sequence is CASSLVVHNKITQGYTF. CDR3 nucleotides: TGTGCCAGCAGCTTAGTGGTCCACAACAAAATAACGCAGGGCTACACCTTC.

In the case of this clone: A junction boundary mismatches the germline segment, possibly from a read error. The chain uses TRBV7-7 and TRBJ2-2, with a weak D call TRBD2 (6 bases). Germline assignment: CDR1 SSHAT and CDR2 FNYEAQ (reference sequence). The CDR3 has 15 amino acids. DNA for the CDR3: TGTGCTAGCAGCCTAGGGCGGGAGAACACCGGGGAGCTGTTTTTT. Translating gives CASSLGRENTGELFF.

The chain joins TRBV27 to TRBJ2-7; D is ambiguous. Trimming shortened V by 6 bases and J by 5 bases, and 14 bases separated the two germline ends. The CDR3 contains 13 residues. CDR1 and CDR2 (germline): MNHEY, SMNVEV (reference sequence). DNA of the CDR3: TGTGCCAGCAGAAAGTTAGGCCGGGACGAGCAGTACTTC. It translates to CASRKLGRDEQYF.

The chain carries TRBV29-1 and TRBJ2-1; D is uncertain. This CDR3 has 11 residues. The germline V and J ends were trimmed by 3 bases and 3 bases, with 3 bases remaining between them. Germline V gene lookup returns CDR1 SQVTM and CDR2 ANQGSEA. The CDR3: CSVDLYNEQFF. CDR3 coding DNA: TGCAGCGTTGACCTCTACAATGAGCAGTTCTTC.

The V and J genes are TRBV10-3 and TRBJ2-6; D perhaps matches TRBD1 (6 bases). CDR1 is ENHRY and CDR2 is SYGVKD in the germline V gene. V lost 6 bases and J lost 0, with 15 bases in between. The CDR3 runs 17 residues. This chain's CDR3 is CAIRAEGVNSGANVLTF. The CDR3 DNA sequence: TGTGCCATCAGGGCAGAGGGGGTTAACTCTGGGGCCAACGTCCTGACTTTC.

The chain links TRBV3-1 (or the pseudogene TRBV3-2) to TRBJ2-5; a weak D match, TRBD1 (6 bases). Trimming left V 4 bases short and J 3 bases short, with 15 bases between. Germline CDR1 LGHDT, CDR2 YNNKEL (reference sequence). This CDR3 region has 15 residues. The CDR3 nucleotides are TGTGCCAGCAGCCCCATCAGGGGTCAAAAAGAGACCCAGTACTTC. Residues: CASSPIRGQKETQYF.

V is TRBV9 and J is TRBJ2-2, with D uncertain. The CDR3 runs 14 residues. Germline lookup yields CDR1 SGDLS and CDR2 YYNGEE. Trimming left V 5 bases short and J 4 bases short, with 12 bases between. The DNA of the CDR3 is TGTGCCAGCAGGAGAGATTTTGGCACCGGGGAGCTGTTTTTT. This encodes CASRRDFGTGELFF.

The rearrangement uses TRBV7-6 and TRBJ1-1; D unresolved. The CDR3 consists of 13 residues. CDR1 and CDR2 from the germline V gene are SGHVS and FNYEAQ. V was pared by 3 bases and J by 1 base, with 6 bases between. The CDR3 coding sequence is TGTGCCAGCAGCTTTAGCAGGAACACTGAAGCTTTCTTT. Translated, it gives CASSFSRNTEAFF.

This clone has just one count. This chain joins TRBV19 and TRBJ1-2; 7 bases map to TRBD1. The germline CDR1 and CDR2 sequences are LNHDA and SQIVND (reference sequence). V lost 6 bases and J lost 6; bases outside the gene matches: 10. The CDR3 has 14 residues. In nucleotides, the CDR3 is TGTGCCAGTAGATTTGAGAGAGGGGGCAATGGCTACACCTTC. Translated, it gives CASRFERGGNGYTF.

The rearrangement links TRBV5-1 to TRBJ2-3; the D gene is possibly TRBD1 (6 bases). CDR3 size: 17 residues. Trimming took 0 bases from V and 6 from J, leaving 20 bases between them. The V gene's germline CDR1 is SGHRS and CDR2 YFSETQ. The CDR3 region has the DNA TGCGCCAGCAGCTTGGGGGATTCCCCAGGGGCCTTGGATACGCAGTATTTT. Translating it yields CASSLGDSPGALDTQYF.

The rearrangement uses TRBV9 and TRBJ1-6, with a tentative D call TRBD1 (5 bases). V gave up 3 bases and J gave up 0 bases, with 16 bases separating them. Germline V CDR1 and CDR2: SGDLS, YYNGEE. The CDR3 has 18 residues. This chain's CDR3 is CASSDRSGTSSYNSPLHF. DNA of the CDR3: TGTGCCAGCAGCGATAGATCCGGGACTAGCTCCTATAATTCACCCCTCCACTTT.

This clone has more than one count but fewer than ten. The V and J genes are TRBV7-2 and TRBJ1-2, with 9 bases lining up with TRBD1. The length of the CDR3 is 17 residues. Germline V gene data show CDR1 as SGHTA and CDR2 as FQGNSA. Trimming removed 5 bases from V and 4 bases from J; junction bases left unmatched: 14. The CDR3 protein is CASSPLPGTGIIYGYTF. CDR3 nucleotide sequence: TGTGCCAGCAGCCCCCTACCCGGGACAGGGATTATCTATGGCTACACCTTC.

The CDR3 protein is CASRRQGRDTGELFF. CDR3 DNA sequence: TGTGCCAGCAGGCGTCAGGGGCGCGACACCGGGGAGCTGTTTTTT. The chain couples TRBV6-5 to TRBJ2-2; D might be TRBD1 (6 bases). The CDR3 totals 15 residues. CDR1 is MNHEY, CDR2 SVGAGI, per germline. Trimming stripped 6 bases from V and 3 bases from J, with 14 bases between.

V usage is TRBV7-9 and J usage is TRBJ1-1, with D perhaps matching TRBD1 (5 bases). V lost 2 bases, J lost 12 bases, and 16 bases lay in between. This CDR3 is 13 amino acids long. Germline CDR1 and CDR2: SEHNR and FQNEAQ (reference sequence). In nucleotides, the CDR3 is TGTGCCAGCAGCTTAATCGCGCAGGGCAGGTCTTTCTTT. It translates to CASSLIAQGRSFF.

CDR3 DNA: TGTGCCAGCAGTCACCCTAACAGGCGAAACAATGAGCAGTTCTTC. Protein: CASSHPNRRNNEQFF. The V gene is TRBV6-5, the J gene TRBJ2-1; weak D call: TRBD1 (5 bases). From germline, CDR1 is MNHEY and CDR2 SVGAGI. There are 15 residues in the CDR3. V lost 5 bases and J lost 5, with 16 bases in between.

The rearrangement links TRBV7-9 to TRBJ1-5, with D uncertain. V dropped 5 bases and J dropped 1 base, with 9 bases sitting between them. The CDR3 is 14 amino acids. Germline-derived CDR1 and CDR2 are SEHNR and FQNEAQ (reference sequence). CDR3 protein: CASSPITSNQPQHF. In DNA, the CDR3 is TGTGCCAGCAGCCCTATAACCAGCAATCAGCCCCAGCATTTT.

The chain carries TRBV2 and TRBJ1-1; tentatively, D is TRBD1 (5 bases). Trimming took 6 bases from V and 0 from J, leaving 11 bases between them. In germline, CDR1 is SNHLY, CDR2 FYNNEI. The CDR3 extends over 14 amino acids. The CDR3 region has the DNA TGTGCCAGCAGGAGACAGACCGTGAACACTGAAGCTTTCTTT. This sequence encodes CASRRQTVNTEAFF.

The chain's CDR3 is CASSPGGLSPLHF. CDR3 DNA sequence: TGTGCCAGCAGCCCAGGGGGGCTTTCACCCCTCCACTTT. V and J are TRBV7-3 and TRBJ1-6, with 7 positions matching TRBD1. With 5 bases clipped from V and 9 bases from J, the junction kept 4 bases outside the gene matches. In germline, CDR1 is SGHTA, CDR2 FQGTGA. The CDR3 has 13 amino acids.

The rearrangement uses TRBV27 and TRBJ1-1, with D possibly matching TRBD1 (5 bases). The CDR3 contains 14 residues. Trimming cost V 3 bases and J 6 bases, with 14 bases left between them. Per the germline V gene, CDR1 is MNHEY and CDR2 is SMNVEV (reference sequence). This chain's CDR3 is CASSFPGKFPEAFF. The CDR3 DNA is TGTGCCAGCAGTTTCCCAGGGAAATTCCCTGAAGCTTTCTTT.

This clone appeared a single time. The J gene is TRBJ2-7, the V gene TRBV25-1; perhaps TRBD2 as D (8 bases). The CDR3 sequence is 17 residues long. The V end lost 6 bases, the J end lost 4 bases, and 25 bases lay between the germline ends. Germline V gene data show CDR1 as MGHDK and CDR2 as SYGVNS. The CDR3 DNA is TGTGCCAGCAGCAAGGGGGCCGTAGCGGGATACGAATACGAGCAGTACTTC. The encoded protein is CASSKGAVAGYEYEQYF.

On this clone: The same CDR3 also results from other DNA sequences found in this sample. The rearrangement uses TRBV12-3 or TRBV12-4 and TRBJ2-2, with D uncertain. V lost 2 bases to trimming and J lost 1 base, with 2 bases between them. The CDR3 is made up of 13 amino acids. In DNA form, the CDR3 reads TGTGCCAGCAGTTTACGGAACACCGGGGAGCTGTTTTTT. It is translated as CASSLRNTGELFF.